The T cell receptor (beta chain) described here comes from a study of blood T cell repertoires in COVID-19. The CDR3 loop spans 14 amino acids. The germline gives CDR1 LNHDA, CDR2 SQIVND (reference sequence). V lost 8 bases to trimming and J lost 4 bases; unmatched junction nucleotides: 10. Data came from immunoSEQ multiplex PCR; TCRdb stores just in-frame clones and leaves some out. The data hold 300,000 to 350,000 clones, with around 89% observed a single time. This clonotype was sampled from a woman aged 18 to 35 with acute COVID-19. V usage is TRBV19 and J usage is TRBJ1-2, with TRBD1 matching over 7 bases. The specimen was PBMCs or T cells enriched from blood (not recorded which). CDR3 in DNA: TGTGCCAGTCTCCCCCGACAGGGTACCTATGGCTACACCTTC. It specifies CASLPRQGTYGYTF.